Shown below are 5 T cell receptor beta chains from a single sample sequenced in a study of cytomegalovirus exposure and HLA in healthy donors. The PCR ran on 60 Vbeta and 13 Jbeta primers. Sequencing used immunoSEQ multiplex PCR; TCRdb keeps in-frame clones, though not all of them. The sample yields 200,000 to 250,000 clones, roughly 88% seen once. The sample taken for sequencing was PBMCs. The origin of the receptors is a boy aged 2 to 10 in good health and CMV-seronegative.

The J gene is TRBJ1-1, the V gene TRBV20-1, with 7 nucleotides matching TRBD1. The CDR3 totals 11 residues. The V gene's germline CDR1 is DFQATT and CDR2 SNEGSKA (reference sequence). CDR3 bases: TGCGGCCTCAGGGGGTCGGCTGAAGCTTTCTTT. It translates to CGLRGSAEAFF.

V usage is TRBV9 and J usage is TRBJ2-1; TRBD2 might be the D (5 bases). Trimming shortened V by 4 bases and J by 7 bases, and 9 bases separated the two germline ends. The germline CDR1 and CDR2 sequences are SGDLS and YYNGEE. The CDR3 has 12 amino acids. In nucleotides, the CDR3 is TGTGCCAGCAGCATGACTACGAATGAGCAGTTCTTC. Translating it yields CASSMTTNEQFF.

In this sample, this clone turned up a few times. This chain uses TRBV30 with TRBJ2-7; the match to TRBD2 covers 8 bases. The length of the CDR3 is 12 residues. Germline CDR1 is GTSNPN and CDR2 is SVGIG (reference sequence). V gave up 5 bases and J gave up 5 bases; unmatched junction bases: 5. CDR3 in amino acids: CAWGRGGNEQYF. As DNA, the CDR3 is TGTGCCTGGGGCCGGGGGGGCAACGAGCAGTACTTC.

V usage is TRBV29-1 and J usage is TRBJ2-5; TRBD2 is a possible D gene (5 bases). From germline, CDR1 is SQVTM and CDR2 ANQGSEA. The CDR3 totals 15 residues. V lost 7 bases and J 2 bases, leaving 20 bases between the germline ends. This CDR3 is CSARAGGATQETQYF. DNA of the CDR3: TGCAGCGCTCGCGCGGGTGGTGCGACGCAAGAGACCCAGTACTTC.

The chain recombines TRBV10-3 with TRBJ2-7, with D perhaps matching TRBD1 (6 bases). The CDR3 loop spans 15 amino acids. With 6 bases removed from V and 5 bases from J, the gap between germline ends came to 20 bases. Germline V gene lookup returns CDR1 ENHRY and CDR2 SYGVKD. The CDR3 DNA reads TGTGCCATCAGGGTTCCAGGGGAGCCCTACGACGAGCAGTACTTC. It is translated as CAIRVPGEPYDEQYF.